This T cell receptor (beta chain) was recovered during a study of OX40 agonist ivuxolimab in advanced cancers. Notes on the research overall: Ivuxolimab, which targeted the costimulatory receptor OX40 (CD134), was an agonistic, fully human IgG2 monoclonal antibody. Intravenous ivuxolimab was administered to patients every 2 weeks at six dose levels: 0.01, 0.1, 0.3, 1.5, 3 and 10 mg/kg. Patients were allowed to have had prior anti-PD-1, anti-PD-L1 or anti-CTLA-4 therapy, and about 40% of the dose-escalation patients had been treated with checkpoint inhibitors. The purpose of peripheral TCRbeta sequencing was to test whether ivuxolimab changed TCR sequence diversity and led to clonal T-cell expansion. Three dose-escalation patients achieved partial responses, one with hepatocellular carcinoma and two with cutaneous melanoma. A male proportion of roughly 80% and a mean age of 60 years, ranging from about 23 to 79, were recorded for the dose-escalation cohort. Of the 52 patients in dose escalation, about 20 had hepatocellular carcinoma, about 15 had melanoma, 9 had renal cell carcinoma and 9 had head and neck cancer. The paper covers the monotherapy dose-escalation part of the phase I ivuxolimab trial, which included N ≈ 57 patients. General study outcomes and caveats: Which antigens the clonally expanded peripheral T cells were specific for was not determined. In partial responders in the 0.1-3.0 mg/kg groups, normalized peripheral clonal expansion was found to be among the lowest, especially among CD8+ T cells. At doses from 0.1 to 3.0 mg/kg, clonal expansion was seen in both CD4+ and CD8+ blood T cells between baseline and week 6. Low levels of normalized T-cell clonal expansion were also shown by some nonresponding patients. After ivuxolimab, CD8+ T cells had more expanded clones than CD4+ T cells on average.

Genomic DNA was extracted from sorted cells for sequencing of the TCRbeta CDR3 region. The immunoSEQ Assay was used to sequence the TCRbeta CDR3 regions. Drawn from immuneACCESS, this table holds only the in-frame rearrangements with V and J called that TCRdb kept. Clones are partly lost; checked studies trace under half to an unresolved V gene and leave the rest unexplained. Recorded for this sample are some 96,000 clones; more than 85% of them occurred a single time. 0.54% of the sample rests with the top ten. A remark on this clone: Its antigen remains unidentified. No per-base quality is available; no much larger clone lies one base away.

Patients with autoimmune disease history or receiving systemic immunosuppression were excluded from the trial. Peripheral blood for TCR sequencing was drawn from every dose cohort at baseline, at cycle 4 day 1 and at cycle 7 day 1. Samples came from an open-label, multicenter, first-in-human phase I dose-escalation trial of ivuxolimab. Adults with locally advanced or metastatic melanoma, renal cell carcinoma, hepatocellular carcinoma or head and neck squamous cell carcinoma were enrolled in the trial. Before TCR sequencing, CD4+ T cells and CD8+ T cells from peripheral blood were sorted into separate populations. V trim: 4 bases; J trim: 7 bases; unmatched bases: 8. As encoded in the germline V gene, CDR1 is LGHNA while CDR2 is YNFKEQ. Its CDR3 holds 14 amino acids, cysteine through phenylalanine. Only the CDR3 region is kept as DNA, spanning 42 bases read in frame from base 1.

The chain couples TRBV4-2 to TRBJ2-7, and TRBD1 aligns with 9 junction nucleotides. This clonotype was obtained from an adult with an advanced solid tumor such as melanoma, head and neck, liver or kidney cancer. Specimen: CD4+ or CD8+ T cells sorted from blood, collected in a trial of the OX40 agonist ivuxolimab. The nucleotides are TGTGCCAGCAGCCCCCGGGACAGGGTGGGTGAGCAGTACTTC. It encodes CASSPRDRVGEQYF.